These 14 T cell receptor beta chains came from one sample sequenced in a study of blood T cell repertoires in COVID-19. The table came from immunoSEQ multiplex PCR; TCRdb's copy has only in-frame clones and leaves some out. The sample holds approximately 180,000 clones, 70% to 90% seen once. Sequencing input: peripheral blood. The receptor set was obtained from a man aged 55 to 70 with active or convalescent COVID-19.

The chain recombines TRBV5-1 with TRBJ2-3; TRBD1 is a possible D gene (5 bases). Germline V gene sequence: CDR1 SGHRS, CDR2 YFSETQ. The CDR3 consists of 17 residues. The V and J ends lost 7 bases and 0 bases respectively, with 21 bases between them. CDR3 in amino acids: CASSSLLTAASTDTQYF. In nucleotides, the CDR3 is TGCGCCAGCTCATCCTTACTGACAGCCGCTAGCACAGATACGCAGTATTTT.

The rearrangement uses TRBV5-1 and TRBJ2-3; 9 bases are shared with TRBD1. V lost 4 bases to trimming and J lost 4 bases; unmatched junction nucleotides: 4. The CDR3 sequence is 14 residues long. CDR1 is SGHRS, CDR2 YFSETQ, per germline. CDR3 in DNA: TGCGCCAGCAGCCCCGACAGGGGGTCAGATACGCAGTATTTT. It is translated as CASSPDRGSDTQYF.

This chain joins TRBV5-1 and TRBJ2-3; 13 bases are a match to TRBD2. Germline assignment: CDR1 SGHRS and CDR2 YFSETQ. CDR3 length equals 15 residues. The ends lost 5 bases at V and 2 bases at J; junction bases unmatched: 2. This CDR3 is CASRGLAGNTDTQYF. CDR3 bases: TGCGCCAGCAGGGGACTAGCGGGGAACACAGATACGCAGTATTTT. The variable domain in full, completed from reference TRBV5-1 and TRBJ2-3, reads KAGVTQTPRYLIKTRGQQVTLSCSPISGHRSVSWYQQTPGQGLQFLFEYFSETQRNKGNFPGRFSGRQFSNSRSEMNVSTLELGDSALYLCASRGLAGNTDTQYFGPGTRLTVL.

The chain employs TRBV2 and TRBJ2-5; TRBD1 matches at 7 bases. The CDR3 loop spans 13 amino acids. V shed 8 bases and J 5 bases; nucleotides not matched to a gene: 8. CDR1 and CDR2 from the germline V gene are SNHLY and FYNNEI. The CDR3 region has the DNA TGTGCCAGCGAGGAGACAGGGCATGAGACCCAGTACTTC. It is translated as CASEETGHETQYF.

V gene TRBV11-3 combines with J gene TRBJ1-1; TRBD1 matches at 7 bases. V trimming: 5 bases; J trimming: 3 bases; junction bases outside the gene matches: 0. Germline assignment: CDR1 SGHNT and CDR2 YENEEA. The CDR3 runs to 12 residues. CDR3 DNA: TGTGCCAGCAGCACAGGGGACACTGAAGCTTTCTTT. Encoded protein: CASSTGDTEAFF.

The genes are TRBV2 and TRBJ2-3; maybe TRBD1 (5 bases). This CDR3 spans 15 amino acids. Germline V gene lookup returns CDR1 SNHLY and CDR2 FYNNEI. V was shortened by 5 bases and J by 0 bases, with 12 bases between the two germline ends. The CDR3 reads CASSYIQGSTDTQYF. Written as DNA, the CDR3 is TGTGCCAGCAGTTATATCCAGGGTAGCACAGATACGCAGTATTTT.

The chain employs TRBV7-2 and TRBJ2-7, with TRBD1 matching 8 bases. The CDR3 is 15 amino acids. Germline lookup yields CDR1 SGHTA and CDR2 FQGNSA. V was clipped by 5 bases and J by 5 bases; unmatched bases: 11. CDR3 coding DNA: TGTGCCAGCAGCCCCTCTGTTGGACAGGGACACGAGCAGTACTTC. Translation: CASSPSVGQGHEQYF.

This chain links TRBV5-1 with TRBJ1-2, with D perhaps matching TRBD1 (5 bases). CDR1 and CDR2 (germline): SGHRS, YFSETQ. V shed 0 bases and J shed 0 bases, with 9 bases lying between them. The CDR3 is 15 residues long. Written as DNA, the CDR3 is TGCGCCAGCAGCTTGGCCGACAGATCTAACTATGGCTACACCTTC. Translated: CASSLADRSNYGYTF.

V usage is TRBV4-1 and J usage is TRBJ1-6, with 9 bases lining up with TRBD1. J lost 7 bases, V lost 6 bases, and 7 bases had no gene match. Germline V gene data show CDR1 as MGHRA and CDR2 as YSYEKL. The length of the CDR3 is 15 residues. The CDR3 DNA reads TGCGCCAGCAGATTGAGACAGGGGGGGAATTCACCCCTCCACTTT. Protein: CASRLRQGGNSPLHF.

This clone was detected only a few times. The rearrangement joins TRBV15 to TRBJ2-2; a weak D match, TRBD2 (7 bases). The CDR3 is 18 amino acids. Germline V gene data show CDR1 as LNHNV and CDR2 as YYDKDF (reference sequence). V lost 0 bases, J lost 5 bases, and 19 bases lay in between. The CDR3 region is CATSRDFSGGSRTGELFF. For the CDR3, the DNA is TGTGCCACCAGCAGAGATTTCTCGGGGGGCTCGAGGACCGGGGAGCTGTTTTTT.

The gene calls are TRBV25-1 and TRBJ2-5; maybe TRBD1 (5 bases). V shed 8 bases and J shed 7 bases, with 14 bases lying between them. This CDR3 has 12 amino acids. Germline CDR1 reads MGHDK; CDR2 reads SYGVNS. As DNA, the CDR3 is TGTGCCAGCGCGCAGGGCGTCGGGACCCAGTACTTC. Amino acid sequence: CASAQGVGTQYF.

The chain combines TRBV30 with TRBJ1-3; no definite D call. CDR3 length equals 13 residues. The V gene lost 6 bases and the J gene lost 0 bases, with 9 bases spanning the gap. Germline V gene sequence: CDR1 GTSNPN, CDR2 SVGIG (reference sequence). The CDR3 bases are TGTGCCTGTGCAACAGACTCTGGAAACACCATATATTTT. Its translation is CACATDSGNTIYF.

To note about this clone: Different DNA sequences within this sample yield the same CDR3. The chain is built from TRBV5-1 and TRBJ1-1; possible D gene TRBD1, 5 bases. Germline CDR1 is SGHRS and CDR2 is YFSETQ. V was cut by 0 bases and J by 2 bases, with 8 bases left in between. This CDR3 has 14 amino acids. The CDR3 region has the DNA TGCGCCAGCAGCTTGGACAGGCCCAACACTGAAGCTTTCTTT. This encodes CASSLDRPNTEAFF.

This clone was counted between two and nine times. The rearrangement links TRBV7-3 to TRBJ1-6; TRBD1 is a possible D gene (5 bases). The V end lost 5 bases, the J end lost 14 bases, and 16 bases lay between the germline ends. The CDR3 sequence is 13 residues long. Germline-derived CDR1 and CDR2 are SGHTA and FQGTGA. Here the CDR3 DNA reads TGTGCCAGCAGCCTCAGCGGGACCGGGGCCCTCCACTTT. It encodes CASSLSGTGALHF.